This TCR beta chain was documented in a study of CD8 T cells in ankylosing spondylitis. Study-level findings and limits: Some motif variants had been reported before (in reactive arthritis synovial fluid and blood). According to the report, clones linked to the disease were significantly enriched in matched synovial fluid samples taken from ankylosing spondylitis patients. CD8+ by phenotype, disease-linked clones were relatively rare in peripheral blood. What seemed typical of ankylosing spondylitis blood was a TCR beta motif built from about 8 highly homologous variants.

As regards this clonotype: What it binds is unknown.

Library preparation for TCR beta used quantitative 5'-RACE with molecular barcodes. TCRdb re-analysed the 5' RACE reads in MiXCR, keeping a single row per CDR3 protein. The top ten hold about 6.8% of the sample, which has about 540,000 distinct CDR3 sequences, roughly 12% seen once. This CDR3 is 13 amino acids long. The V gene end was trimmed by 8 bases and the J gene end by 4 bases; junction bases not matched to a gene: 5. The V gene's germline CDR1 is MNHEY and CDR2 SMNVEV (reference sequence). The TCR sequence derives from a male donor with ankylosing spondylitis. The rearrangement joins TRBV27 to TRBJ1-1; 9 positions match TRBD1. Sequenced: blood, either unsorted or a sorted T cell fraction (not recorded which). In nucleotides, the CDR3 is TGTGCCAGCGGGACAGGGCTAGGCACTGAAGCTTTCTTT. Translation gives CASGTGLGTEAFF.